These 27 T cell receptor beta chains share one sample of origin, sequenced in a study of blood T cell repertoires in COVID-19. Measured with immunoSEQ multiplex PCR; TCRdb has only the in-frame clones, and not every one. The sample carries 200,000 to 250,000 clones, around 83% recorded once. Sequenced: peripheral blood. The receptors were gathered from a man in his fifties or sixties with active or convalescent COVID-19.

V gene TRBV29-1 combines with J gene TRBJ2-3; 9 bases are shared with TRBD2. The CDR3 runs 14 residues. The trim removed 4 bases at V and 8 bases at J, leaving 10 bases unmatched. Germline assignment: CDR1 SQVTM and CDR2 ANQGSEA. The CDR3 here is CSVAGKTSGTTQYF. In DNA, the CDR3 is TGCAGCGTTGCCGGTAAGACTAGCGGAACTACGCAGTATTTT.

The chain uses TRBV6-6 and TRBJ1-3; D unclear. Trimming took off 6 bases at V and 0 bases at J, with 12 bases between the two ends. The CDR3 spans 15 residues. Per germline, CDR1 MNHNY and CDR2 SVGAGI (reference sequence). This CDR3 reads CASRPGGSSGNTIYF. The CDR3 DNA is TGTGCCAGCAGGCCCGGAGGCAGCTCTGGAAACACCATATATTTT.

A single count supports this clone. The rearrangement uses TRBV29-1 and TRBJ2-5, with 10 bases matching TRBD1. CDR3 length: 13 amino acids. Germline V gene lookup returns CDR1 SQVTM and CDR2 ANQGSEA. Trimming cost V 8 bases and J 4 bases; bases outside gene matches: 7. This chain's CDR3 is CSIQTGGAETQYF. In DNA form, the CDR3 reads TGCAGCATACAGACAGGGGGCGCAGAGACCCAGTACTTC.

The chain employs TRBV6-5 and TRBJ1-3; perhaps TRBD1 as D (6 bases). Germline CDR1 and CDR2: MNHEY and SVGAGI. The length of the CDR3 is 16 residues. V lost 0 bases, J lost 2 bases, and 11 bases lay in between. CDR3 nucleotide sequence: TGTGCCAGCAGTTACTCGGACGGGACACCTGGAAACACCATATATTTT. Its protein product is CASSYSDGTPGNTIYF.

This sequence joins TRBV28 and TRBJ2-4; unclear D gene. The germline V and J ends were trimmed by 3 bases and 3 bases, with 12 bases remaining between them. Looked up from germline, CDR1 is MDHEN and CDR2 is SYDVKM. This CDR3 has 15 amino acids. Here the CDR3 reads CASSFFIPGKNIQYF. In DNA form, the CDR3 reads TGTGCCAGCAGTTTCTTCATCCCGGGCAAAAACATTCAGTACTTC.

The rearrangement links TRBV18 to TRBJ2-7, with 9 positions matching TRBD2. Trimming took 3 bases from V and 4 from J; bases not matched to a gene: 7. Germline V gene lookup returns CDR1 KGHSH and CDR2 LQKENI. There are 15 residues in the CDR3. The CDR3 is CASSPRIAGEYEQYF. The CDR3 nucleotides are TGTGCCAGCTCACCCAGGATAGCGGGAGAGTACGAGCAGTACTTC.

Only one count was recorded for this clone. The rearrangement uses TRBV28 and TRBJ2-1; TRBD2 matches at 11 bases. The germline V gene encodes CDR1 MDHEN and CDR2 SYDVKM. CDR3 length: 16 amino acids. V lost 4 bases, J lost 3 bases, and 5 bases stayed unmatched. The CDR3 protein is CASSSRTSGLYNEQFF. Here the CDR3 DNA reads TGTGCCAGCAGTTCGAGGACTAGCGGGCTCTACAATGAGCAGTTCTTC.

The rearrangement uses TRBV29-1 and TRBJ2-5, with D possibly matching TRBD1 (5 bases). From germline, CDR1 is SQVTM and CDR2 ANQGSEA. V lost 4 bases to trimming and J lost 5 bases, with 8 bases between them. CDR3 size: 11 residues. CDR3 nucleotides: TGCAGCGTTGGACAGTACGAGACCCAGTACTTC. It is translated as CSVGQYETQYF. The whole variable domain, filled in from reference TRBV29-1 and TRBJ2-5, reads SAVISQKPSRDICQRGTSLTIQCQVDSQVTMMFWYRQQPGQSLTLIATANQGSEATYESGFVIDKFPISRPNLTFSTLTVSNMSPEDSSIYLCSVGQYETQYFGPGTRLLVL.

The chain links TRBV6-5 to TRBJ2-3; 7 bases are a match to TRBD2. CDR1 MNHEY and CDR2 SVGAGI come from the germline V gene. The ends lost 4 bases at V and 5 bases at J; junction bases unmatched: 12. This CDR3 is built from 16 residues. CDR3 coding DNA: TGTGCCAGCAGTTCTACTCTAGCGGTAGGGAGAGATACGCAGTATTTT. This gives the protein CASSSTLAVGRDTQYF.

The sample holds many counts of this clone. The V and J genes are TRBV4-3 and TRBJ1-1; D is undetermined. CDR1 is LGHNA, CDR2 YSLEER, per germline. Trimming removed 0 bases from V and 3 bases from J, with 14 bases in between. This CDR3 has 16 residues. CDR3 residues: CASSQEGPGLDTEAFF. The CDR3 region has the DNA TGCGCCAGCAGCCAAGAAGGTCCGGGGTTAGACACTGAAGCTTTCTTT.

This clone was detected only a few times. This rearrangement joins TRBV7-9 to TRBJ1-2; D remains ambiguous. CDR3 size: 15 residues. Germline V CDR1 and CDR2: SEHNR, FQNEAQ (reference sequence). The V gene lost 1 base and the J gene lost 1 base, with 10 bases spanning the gap. This chain's CDR3 is CASSLETAHNYGYTF. The DNA for the CDR3 is TGTGCCAGCAGCTTAGAAACAGCCCATAACTATGGCTACACCTTC.

This chain links TRBV30 with TRBJ1-1; the D gene is possibly TRBD1 (6 bases). The CDR3 runs 11 residues. Germline V CDR1 and CDR2: GTSNPN, SVGIG (reference sequence). The ends were cut back, 7 bases at V and 1 base at J, with 7 bases in the middle. The CDR3 region is CALQGNTEAFF. For the CDR3, the DNA is TGTGCCTTACAGGGGAACACTGAAGCTTTCTTT.

The chain joins TRBV2 to TRBJ1-2; 9 positions agree with TRBD1. J was trimmed by 1 base and V by 7 bases; bases with no gene match: 10. Germline CDR1 and CDR2: SNHLY and FYNNEI. CDR3 length: 16 residues. The CDR3 loop reads CASTYTMGQGNYGYTF. CDR3 in DNA: TGTGCCAGCACCTATACTATGGGACAGGGTAACTATGGCTACACCTTC.

This sequence joins TRBV27 and TRBJ2-3; TRBD2 aligns across 8 bases. V lost 2 bases and J lost 6; bases outside the gene matches: 10. CDR1 is MNHEY and CDR2 is SMNVEV in the germline V gene (reference sequence). The CDR3 is 16 residues long. DNA of the CDR3: TGTGCCAGCAGTTTAACCGGTAGCGGGGCCTCTGATACGCAGTATTTT. Protein product: CASSLTGSGASDTQYF.

J is TRBJ1-2 and V is TRBV29-1; TRBD1 aligns across 8 bases. V trimming: 4 bases; J trimming: 8 bases; junction bases outside the gene matches: 12. The CDR3 is 14 amino acids. Germline assignment: CDR1 SQVTM and CDR2 ANQGSEA. For the CDR3, the DNA is TGCAGCGTTGGTCGACAGGGGTCCGGGGGGGGCTACACCTTC. As protein: CSVGRQGSGGGYTF.

The chain is built from TRBV2 and TRBJ1-3; D gene ambiguous. V was cut by 7 bases and J by 0 bases, with 7 bases left in between. This CDR3 has 13 amino acids. Per germline, CDR1 SNHLY and CDR2 FYNNEI. CDR3: CASTGPSGNTIYF. The CDR3 DNA is TGTGCCAGCACGGGTCCCTCTGGAAACACCATATATTTT.

Remarks on this clone: Other DNA sequences in the same sample also yield this CDR3. The chain joins TRBV5-1 to TRBJ1-2, with 8 bases identical to TRBD1. V gave up 3 bases and J gave up 4 bases; unmatched junction bases: 2. The CDR3 runs 13 residues. Germline V gene data show CDR1 as SGHRS and CDR2 as YFSETQ. The CDR3 loop reads CASSSGQGYGYTF. CDR3 DNA sequence: TGCGCCAGCAGCTCCGGACAGGGCTATGGCTACACCTTC.

This clone was seen at least ten times. J is TRBJ2-1 and V is TRBV6-6; 12 bases align to TRBD2. The CDR3 sequence is 18 residues long. V shed 5 bases, J shed 4 bases, and the junction held 12 bases outside the gene matches. Germline V gene data show CDR1 as MNHNY and CDR2 as SVGAGI (reference sequence). As DNA, the CDR3 is TGTGCCAGCAGTCGCGTCTCACCTAGCGGGGGGGCTTACAATGAGCAGTTCTTC. It codes for CASSRVSPSGGAYNEQFF.

The rearrangement links TRBV30 to TRBJ1-2, with a possible D match to TRBD1 (5 bases). The CDR3 covers 15 residues. From germline, CDR1 is GTSNPN and CDR2 SVGIG (reference sequence). Between the trimmed V and J ends, which lost 5 bases and 6 bases, there was a span of 22 bases. CDR3 nucleotide sequence: TGTGCCTGGTACAACTTTAGGAAGGGGCGAGATGGCTACACCTTC. Protein: CAWYNFRKGRDGYTF.

The chain links TRBV9 to TRBJ2-7; the match to TRBD1 covers 9 bases. Looked up from germline, CDR1 is SGDLS and CDR2 is YYNGEE. V was pared by 4 bases and J by 6 bases, with 8 bases of the junction left unmatched. The CDR3 sequence is 14 residues long. The CDR3 loop reads CASSPRDREGEQYF. CDR3 DNA sequence: TGTGCCAGCAGCCCCCGGGACAGGGAAGGCGAGCAGTACTTC.

The genes are TRBV30 and TRBJ1-6; D uncertain. Germline CDR1 reads GTSNPN; CDR2 reads SVGIG (reference sequence). The CDR3 runs 13 residues. V was cut by 0 bases and J by 14 bases, with 14 bases left in between. CDR3 region: CAWSVNVDSALHF. CDR3 nucleotides: TGTGCCTGGAGTGTTAATGTTGATTCGGCCCTCCACTTT.

This clone was picked up many times. The chain uses TRBV27 and TRBJ2-1; 8 nucleotides match TRBD2. The germline gives CDR1 MNHEY, CDR2 SMNVEV (reference sequence). The V segment lost 4 bases and the J segment 8 bases; nucleotides outside the gene matches: 4. The CDR3 contains 13 residues. The DNA of the CDR3 is TGTGCCAGCAGTTCGACTAGCGAGGATGAGCAGTTCTTC. As protein: CASSSTSEDEQFF.

Here the CDR3 reads CASSLLQGAHDYGYTF. CDR3 DNA: TGTGCCAGCTCGTTGTTACAGGGGGCGCATGACTATGGCTACACCTTC. The rearrangement uses TRBV18 and TRBJ1-2, with 9 nucleotides matching TRBD1. Germline V gene sequence: CDR1 KGHSH, CDR2 LQKENI. The CDR3 is 16 residues long. V trimming: 6 bases; J trimming: 3 bases; junction bases outside the gene matches: 11.

The genes are TRBV6-5 and TRBJ1-4, with D perhaps matching TRBD1 (6 bases). Trimming shortened V by 6 bases and J by 5 bases, and 7 bases separated the two germline ends. The germline CDR1 and CDR2 sequences are MNHEY and SVGAGI. CDR3 length: 12 amino acids. The CDR3 sequence: CASRGQNEKLFF. DNA for the CDR3: TGTGCCAGCAGAGGACAGAATGAAAAACTGTTTTTT.

The genes are TRBV10-3 and TRBJ2-7; D gene unclear. Germline lookup yields CDR1 ENHRY and CDR2 SYGVKD. V lost 6 bases and J lost 3, with 21 bases in between. This CDR3 region has 16 residues. In DNA, the CDR3 is TGTGCCATCAGCCAGGCCGTAGTTACAGCAATCTACGAGCAGTACTTC. Its protein is CAISQAVVTAIYEQYF.

The genes are TRBV10-3 and TRBJ1-1; D perhaps matches TRBD1 (6 bases). Germline CDR1 ENHRY, CDR2 SYGVKD. The CDR3 spans 14 residues. V was clipped by 3 bases and J by 1 base, with 9 bases between them. CDR3: CAISDRTANTEAFF. In DNA form, the CDR3 reads TGTGCCATCAGTGATCGGACAGCGAACACTGAAGCTTTCTTT.

Concerning this clone: A far larger clone is one base from this, pointing to a likely read error. The rearrangement links TRBV7-9 to TRBJ1-2, with 9 bases lining up with TRBD1. The germline CDR1 and CDR2 sequences are SEHNR and FQNEAQ (reference sequence). V lost 5 bases and J lost 4; bases outside the gene matches: 5. The CDR3 runs to 14 residues. CDR3 region: CASSPGTGTYGYTF. CDR3 nucleotides: TGTGCCAGCAGCCCCGGGACAGGGACCTATGGCTACACCTTC.